A selection of T cell receptor beta chains follows, all from one sample in a study of blood T cells in healthy people across ages. TCRdb analysed the 5' RACE reads with MiXCR anew, one entry per CDR3 protein. The sample shows around 800,000 distinct CDR3 sequences, 25% to 30% of them seen only once. This same sample was also taken into another study, of T cells of mothers and their children.

Sequencing was done on a sample of blood. These receptors were collected from a boy younger than 18 in good health. The CDR3 runs from the conserved cysteine through the conserved F or W. Each record gives: D gene, V gene, J gene, CDR3 length, CDR3 protein. The D gene is left open where the match is weak.

D: .; V: TRBV6-6; J: TRBJ2-4; length: 17; CDR3: CASSYSFQGSPKNIQYF
D: TRBD1; V: TRBV28; J: TRBJ1-2; length: 17; CDR3: CASTPLGTGGADYGYTF
D: .; V: TRBV11-3; J: TRBJ2-1; length: 14; CDR3: CASSFTGSYNEQFF
D: TRBD1; V: TRBV29-1; J: TRBJ1-3; length: 12; CDR3: CSAGTGGNTIYF
D: TRBD1; V: TRBV12-5; J: TRBJ2-4; length: 16; CDR3: CASALELGQTKNIQYF
D: .; V: TRBV12-3/TRBV12-4; J: TRBJ2-7; length: 15; CDR3: CASCWGGTGSYEQYF
D: .; V: TRBV7-8; J: TRBJ2-1; length: 16; CDR3: CASSLSGRGFYNEQFF
D: TRBD2; V: TRBV12-3/TRBV12-4; J: TRBJ2-1; length: 12; CDR3: CASRKTGGEQFF
D: TRBD1; V: TRBV28; J: TRBJ1-4; length: 15; CDR3: CASSSQTGGKEKLFF
D: .; V: TRBV18; J: TRBJ1-2; length: 15; CDR3: CASSPREGGDYGYTF
D: .; V: TRBV2; J: TRBJ2-7; length: 12; CDR3: CASSPTAYEQYF
D: TRBD1; V: TRBV12-3/TRBV12-4; J: .; length: 15; CDR3: CANSSRQGGHNEQFF
D: TRBD1; V: TRBV5-6; J: .; length: 17; CDR3: CASSLEVGQGILSEQYF
D: TRBD1; V: TRBV20-1; J: TRBJ1-3; length: 15; CDR3: CSLPDRRGSGNTIYF
D: .; V: TRBV9; J: TRBJ2-2; length: 15; CDR3: CASSLRGGPTGELFF
D: .; V: TRBV20-1; J: TRBJ2-1; length: 15; CDR3: CSAPDSFNSYDEQFF
D: TRBD2; V: TRBV20-1; J: TRBJ2-3; length: 17; CDR3: CSARRRGGPHSTDTQYF
D: .; V: TRBV29-1; J: TRBJ2-5; length: 16; CDR3: CSVEGSRPNAGETQYF
D: .; V: TRBV4-1; J: TRBJ1-4; length: 14; CDR3: CASSQEGYNEKLFF
D: .; V: TRBV11-2; J: TRBJ1-5; length: 15; CDR3: CASSLSGSGNQPQHF